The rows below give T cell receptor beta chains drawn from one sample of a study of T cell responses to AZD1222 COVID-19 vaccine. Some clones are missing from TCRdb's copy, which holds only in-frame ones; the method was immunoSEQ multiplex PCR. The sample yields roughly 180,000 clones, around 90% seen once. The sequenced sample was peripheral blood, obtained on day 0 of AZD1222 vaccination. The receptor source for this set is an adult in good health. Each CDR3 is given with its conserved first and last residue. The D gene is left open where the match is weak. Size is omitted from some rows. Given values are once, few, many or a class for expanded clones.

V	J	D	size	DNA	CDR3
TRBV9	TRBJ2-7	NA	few	TGTGCCAGCAGCGTAGCGTCAAGCTCCTACGAGCAGTACTTC	CASSVASSSYEQYF
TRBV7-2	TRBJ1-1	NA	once	TGTGCCAGCAGCTCACTTACAGCATACACTGAAGCTTTCTTT	CASSSLTAYTEAFF
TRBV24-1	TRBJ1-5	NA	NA	TGTGCCACCAGTGAACGTGGTTTTCAGCCCCAGCATTTT	CATSERGFQPQHF
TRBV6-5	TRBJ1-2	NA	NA	TGTGCCAGCAGCCAAACTCGTGAGGGCTACACCTTC	CASSQTREGYTF
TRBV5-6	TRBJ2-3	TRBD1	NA	TGTGCCAGCAGCGGTTGGGGGCAGGGGGCCACAGATACGCAGTATTTT	CASSGWGQGATDTQYF
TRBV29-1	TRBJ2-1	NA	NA	TGCAGCGTTGTTATCGGGGCCGAATACAATGAGCAGTTCTTC	CSVVIGAEYNEQFF
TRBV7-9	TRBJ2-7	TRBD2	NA	TGTGCCAGCAGCCCTAGCGGTCGACCCTACGAGCAGTACTTC	CASSPSGRPYEQYF
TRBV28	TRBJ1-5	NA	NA	TGTGCCAGCAGTTTATCAGTTCAGCCCCAGCATTTT	CASSLSVQPQHF
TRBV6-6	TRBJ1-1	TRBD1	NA	TGTGCCAGCAGTGGCGGGGACAGTCAGAACACTGAAGCTTTCTTT	CASSGGDSQNTEAFF
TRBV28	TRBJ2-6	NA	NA	TGTGCCAGCAGTTTAGTTTGGGGGTCAAGCTCTGGGGCCAACGTCCTGACTTTC	CASSLVWGSSSGANVLTF
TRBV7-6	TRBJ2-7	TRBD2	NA	TGTGCCAGCAGCTTAGGTGTTGCGGGAGACTTCGCTGAGCAGTACTTC	CASSLGVAGDFAEQYF
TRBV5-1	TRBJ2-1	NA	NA	TGCGCCAGCAGCCCCTACGGAGCATACAATGAGCAGTTCTTC	CASSPYGAYNEQFF
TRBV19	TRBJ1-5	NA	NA	TGTGCCAGTAGTATAGCGGGGAGAGATCAGCCCCAGCATTTT	CASSIAGRDQPQHF
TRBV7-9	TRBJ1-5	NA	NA	TGTGCCAGCAGCTTAGAAGATAGCAATCAGCCCCAGCATTTT	CASSLEDSNQPQHF
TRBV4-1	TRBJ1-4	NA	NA	TGCGCCAGCAGCCAAGACCGAGGGACATCTGAAAAACTGTTTTTT	CASSQDRGTSEKLFF
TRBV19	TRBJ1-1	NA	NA	TGTGCCAGTAGTATGGGGGCCCTCGGACGGCAGAACACTGAAGCTTTCTTT	CASSMGALGRQNTEAFF